Each of the 23 T cell receptor beta chains below was sequenced from the same sample in a study of T cell changes during pregnancy in multiple sclerosis. The method was immunoSEQ multiplex PCR; TCRdb's version includes in-frame clones alone and lacks a portion of them. The data contain around 69,000 clones, around 92% of them singletons. Sequenced here: peripheral blood, sampled in the third trimester of pregnancy. These receptor sequences come from a female donor in good health, enrolled as a control in a pregnancy study.

The chain uses TRBV27 and TRBJ1-4; D call uncertain. With 6 bases removed from V and 0 bases from J, the gap between germline ends came to 11 bases. This CDR3 is built from 15 residues. Germline-derived CDR1 and CDR2 are MNHEY and SMNVEV (reference sequence). The CDR3 loop is CASSRLLSTNEKLFF. As DNA, the CDR3 is TGTGCCAGCAGCAGACTCCTTTCAACTAATGAAAAACTGTTTTTT.

The CDR3 loop reads CASSLGEGEQFF. The CDR3 DNA is TGTGCCAGCAGTTTGGGAGAAGGTGAGCAGTTCTTC. The chain combines TRBV28 with TRBJ2-1, with D maybe TRBD2 (5 bases). This CDR3 comprises 12 residues. The germline V and J ends were trimmed by 3 bases and 9 bases, with 9 bases remaining between them. Germline CDR1 MDHEN, CDR2 SYDVKM.

Notes on this clone: Other DNA variants within this sample encode the same CDR3. This chain uses TRBV4-1 with TRBJ1-2; TRBD1 is a possible D gene (5 bases). The CDR3 is 14 amino acids. The V end was cut by 1 base, the J end by 3 bases, with 9 bases between. Germline CDR1 is MGHRA and CDR2 is YSYEKL. The CDR3 DNA reads as TGCGCCAGCAGCCAAGGACAGAACGACTATGGCTACACCTTC. Its protein is CASSQGQNDYGYTF.

This clone appeared once. The chain combines TRBV28 with TRBJ2-5; TRBD2 agrees at 8 bases. V trimming: 3 bases; J trimming: 5 bases; junction bases outside the gene matches: 14. The CDR3 length is 17 residues. The germline V gene encodes CDR1 MDHEN and CDR2 SYDVKM. The CDR3 loop reads CASSLLSGGASGETQYF. In DNA, the CDR3 is TGTGCCAGCAGTTTGTTATCGGGGGGGGCCTCTGGGGAGACCCAGTACTTC. Filled out from reference TRBV28 and TRBJ2-5, the complete variable domain reads DVKVTQSSRYLVKRTGEKVFLECVQDMDHENMFWYRQDPGLGLRLIYFSYDVKMKEKGDIPEGYSVSREKKERFSLILESASTNQTSMYLCASSLLSGGASGETQYFGPGTRLLVL.

The rearrangement joins TRBV7-2 to TRBJ2-3; 7 nucleotides line up with TRBD1. V shed 6 bases and J 2 bases; nucleotides not matched to a gene: 5. Germline assignment: CDR1 SGHTA and CDR2 FQGNSA. The CDR3 contains 14 residues. The CDR3 DNA reads TGTGCCAGCAGTCCGGGACAGAACACAGATACGCAGTATTTT. It encodes CASSPGQNTDTQYF. Drawing the rest from reference TRBV7-2 and TRBJ2-3, the complete variable domain is GAGVSQSPSNKVTEKGKDVELRCDPISGHTALYWYRQSLGQGLEFLIYFQGNSAPDKSGLPSDRFSAERTGGSVSTLTIQRTQQEDSAVYLCASSPGQNTDTQYFGPGTRLTVL.

This clone was counted a few times. The rearrangement joins TRBV7-2 to TRBJ1-4; possible D gene TRBD1, 5 bases. V gave up 4 bases and J gave up 2 bases, with 14 bases separating them. Germline loops: CDR1 SGHTA, CDR2 FQGNSA. The CDR3 sequence is 16 residues long. In DNA, the CDR3 is TGTGCCAGCAGCTCTCAGGGTTTTGGGACTAATGAAAAACTGTTTTTT. Translated: CASSSQGFGTNEKLFF.

The V call is TRBV2, the J call TRBJ2-7, with 10 bases identical to TRBD1. Germline V gene lookup returns CDR1 SNHLY and CDR2 FYNNEI. The V and J ends lost 6 bases and 3 bases, in that order; junction bases with no gene match: 8. The CDR3 runs 15 residues. CDR3: CASRRDRGVGYEQYF. The DNA for the CDR3 is TGTGCCAGCAGGAGGGACAGGGGCGTGGGCTACGAGCAGTACTTC.

This chain connects TRBV7-3 to TRBJ2-3; the match to TRBD2 covers 8 bases. The CDR3 is 15 residues long. The J segment lost 0 bases and the V segment lost 6 bases, leaving 5 bases of the junction unmatched. Per the germline V gene, CDR1 is SGHTA and CDR2 is FQGTGA. The CDR3 DNA reads as TGTGCCAGCAGAAGGTCGGGAGGGAGCACAGATACGCAGTATTTT. Residues: CASRRSGGSTDTQYF.

The genes are TRBV18 and TRBJ2-7, with D possibly being TRBD1 (6 bases). The germline V and J ends were trimmed by 6 bases and 4 bases, with 22 bases remaining between them. The CDR3 runs 16 residues. Germline CDR1 is KGHSH and CDR2 is LQKENI. In DNA form, the CDR3 reads TGTGCCAGCTCCCGAAATACAGGGTCGCCTCAGTACGAGCAGTACTTC. Amino acids: CASSRNTGSPQYEQYF.

This clone appeared once. The V call is TRBV12-1, the J call TRBJ1-2. TRBV12-1 constitutes a pseudogene. The CDR3 is 14 residues long. The CDR3 region is CASTRTDPNYGYTF. The CDR3 coding sequence is TGTGCCAGCACCCGGACTGATCCTAACTATGGCTACACCTTC.

The CDR3 sequence: CASSLGTGGDYEQYF. The CDR3 DNA is TGTGCCAGCAGTTTGGGGACAGGGGGGGACTACGAGCAGTACTTC. V and J are TRBV27 and TRBJ2-7; 11 bases fit TRBD1. Germline values: CDR1 MNHEY, CDR2 SMNVEV (reference sequence). With V trimmed by 3 bases and J by 3 bases, 4 bases remained unmatched. The CDR3 is 15 residues long.

The sample holds one count of this clone. V and J are TRBV9 and TRBJ2-2; 11 bases match TRBD2. With V trimmed by 3 bases and J by 0 bases, 7 bases remained unmatched. The CDR3 is 18 residues long. CDR1 is SGDLS and CDR2 is YYNGEE in the germline V gene. CDR3 sequence: CASSALSGGVTNTGELFF. As DNA, the CDR3 is TGTGCCAGCAGCGCCCTTAGCGGGGGGGTTACGAACACCGGGGAGCTGTTTTTT.

This clone has just a few counts. V gene TRBV29-1 combines with J gene TRBJ1-1; no clear D. The germline V and J ends were trimmed by 1 base and 0 bases, with 6 bases remaining between them. The CDR3 sequence is 13 residues long. Germline V gene data show CDR1 as SQVTM and CDR2 as ANQGSEA. DNA of the CDR3: TGCAGCGTTGAAGGGCAGTTGAACACTGAAGCTTTCTTT. Its translation is CSVEGQLNTEAFF.

The chain recombines TRBV18 with TRBJ2-7; 8 nucleotides match TRBD2. This CDR3 has 17 amino acids. The trim removed 2 bases at V and 1 base at J, leaving 10 bases unmatched. Looked up from germline, CDR1 is KGHSH and CDR2 is LQKENI. The CDR3 region is CASSPTGGGVPSYEQYF. In nucleotides, the CDR3 is TGTGCCAGCTCACCAACCGGGGGGGGTGTTCCTTCCTACGAGCAGTACTTC. Full variable domain (missing parts from reference TRBV18 and TRBJ2-7): NAGVMQNPRHLVRRRGQEARLRCSPMKGHSHVYWYRQLPEEGLKFMVYLQKENIIDESGMPKERFSAEFPKEGPSILRIQQVVRGDSAAYFCASSPTGGGVPSYEQYFGPGTRLTVT.

The chain uses TRBV18 and TRBJ1-2; 10 nucleotides match TRBD1. The CDR3 consists of 15 residues. Germline CDR1 reads KGHSH; CDR2 reads LQKENI. Germline trimming cut 3 bases from V and 4 bases from J; bases unmatched to any gene: 5. In DNA form, the CDR3 reads TGTGCCAGCTCACCGGGGACAGGGGAATTCTATGGCTACACCTTC. Its protein product is CASSPGTGEFYGYTF.

The gene calls are TRBV30 and TRBJ2-5; 7 nucleotides align to TRBD2. From germline, CDR1 is GTSNPN and CDR2 SVGIG (reference sequence). V was clipped by 0 bases and J by 1 base; unmatched bases: 8. This CDR3 has 16 residues. The CDR3 protein is CAWSVLGGGSQETQYF. As DNA, the CDR3 is TGTGCCTGGAGTGTACTCGGCGGGGGAAGCCAAGAGACCCAGTACTTC.

The genes are TRBV18 and TRBJ2-5; tentative D call: TRBD1 (6 bases). Trimming stripped 4 bases from V and 5 bases from J, with 14 bases between. CDR3 length: 14 amino acids. Germline CDR1 reads KGHSH; CDR2 reads LQKENI. The DNA of the CDR3 is TGTGCCAGCTCACGCAACAGGGTAGGGGAGACCCAGTACTTC. It encodes CASSRNRVGETQYF.

CDR3 loop: CASNSGTGSYEQYF. The CDR3 nucleotides are TGTGCCAGCAACTCCGGGACAGGCTCCTACGAGCAGTACTTC. The V gene is TRBV27, the J gene TRBJ2-7; 8 bases match TRBD1. Germline CDR1 is MNHEY and CDR2 is SMNVEV (reference sequence). This CDR3 comprises 14 residues. The ends lost 7 bases at V and 0 bases at J; junction bases unmatched: 5.

The chain carries TRBV7-2 and TRBJ1-2; 8 positions agree with TRBD1. V lost 4 bases and J lost 8; bases outside the gene matches: 6. The CDR3 runs to 13 residues. Germline CDR1 SGHTA, CDR2 FQGNSA. CDR3 region: CASSSRRGQGYTF. CDR3 nucleotides: TGTGCCAGCAGCTCACGCAGGGGGCAAGGCTACACCTTC. Combining the CDR3 with reference TRBV7-2 and TRBJ1-2 gives the whole variable domain GAGVSQSPSNKVTEKGKDVELRCDPISGHTALYWYRQSLGQGLEFLIYFQGNSAPDKSGLPSDRFSAERTGGSVSTLTIQRTQQEDSAVYLCASSSRRGQGYTFGSGTRLTVV.

This clone is a singleton in its sample. The rearrangement joins TRBV11-2 to TRBJ2-7, with 10 bases identical to TRBD1. V gave up 4 bases and J gave up 5 bases; unmatched junction bases: 5. This CDR3 is 14 amino acids long. CDR1 is SGHAT and CDR2 is FQNNGV in the germline V gene. DNA for the CDR3: TGTGCCAGCAGCTGGGCGACAGGGGGCGACGAGCAGTACTTC. Translating gives CASSWATGGDEQYF. The full variable domain, with the rest looked up from reference TRBV11-2 and TRBJ2-7, is EAGVAQSPRYKIIEKRQSVAFWCNPISGHATLYWYQQILGQGPKLLIQFQNNGVVDDSQLPKDRFSAERLKGVDSTLKIQPAKLEDSAVYLCASSWATGGDEQYFGPGTRLTVT.

This chain connects TRBV7-8 to TRBJ1-2; D unclear. This CDR3 is built from 14 residues. V gave up 0 bases and J gave up 2 bases, with 7 bases separating them. CDR1 and CDR2 from the germline V gene are SGHVS and FQNEAQ. In nucleotides, the CDR3 is TGTGCCAGCAGCTTAGCAGGCGGGAACTATGGCTACACCTTC. Translating gives CASSLAGGNYGYTF.

V gene TRBV7-9 combines with J gene TRBJ1-6; TRBD1 might be the D (6 bases). Germline V gene lookup returns CDR1 SEHNR and CDR2 FQNEAQ (reference sequence). V shed 2 bases and J shed 7 bases, with 12 bases lying between them. CDR3 length: 15 amino acids. As DNA, the CDR3 is TGTGCCAGCAGCTTATCTCAGGGGTGGAATTCACCCCTCCACTTT. Translated: CASSLSQGWNSPLHF.

J is TRBJ2-7 and V is TRBV27, with a tentative D call TRBD1 (7 bases). The CDR3 sequence is 12 residues long. The germline V gene encodes CDR1 MNHEY and CDR2 SMNVEV (reference sequence). V shed 8 bases and J shed 6 bases, with 14 bases lying between them. DNA of the CDR3: TGTGCCAGCCGCCAGGGGGGATCCGAGCAGTACTTC. As protein: CASRQGGSEQYF.